This TCR beta chain was sequenced for a study of blood T cells in healthy people across ages. Together with a sample-barcoded 5' primer, a J-beta primer mix was included in a second PCR lasting about 7 to 11 cycles. Each cDNA was tagged by a template-switch adaptor containing 12 random nucleotides. Each CDR3 protein gets one entry after TCRdb re-called the 5' RACE reads with MiXCR. The sample holds under 1,000,000 distinct CDR3 sequences; about 42% are singletons and the top ten take 18%. Trimming left V 0 bases short and J 4 bases short, with 13 bases between. The germline CDR1 and CDR2 sequences are LGHNA and YSLEER. The CDR3 sequence is 15 residues long. This clonotype turned up a few times.

The V and J genes are TRBV4-3 and TRBJ2-7, with D hard to call. The sequence came from a man older than 75 in good health. Sequences were obtained from blood. The CDR3 protein is CASSQDRNAPYEQYF. The CDR3 nucleotides are TGCGCCAGCAGCCAAGATCGTAACGCACCTTACGAGCAGTACTTC.